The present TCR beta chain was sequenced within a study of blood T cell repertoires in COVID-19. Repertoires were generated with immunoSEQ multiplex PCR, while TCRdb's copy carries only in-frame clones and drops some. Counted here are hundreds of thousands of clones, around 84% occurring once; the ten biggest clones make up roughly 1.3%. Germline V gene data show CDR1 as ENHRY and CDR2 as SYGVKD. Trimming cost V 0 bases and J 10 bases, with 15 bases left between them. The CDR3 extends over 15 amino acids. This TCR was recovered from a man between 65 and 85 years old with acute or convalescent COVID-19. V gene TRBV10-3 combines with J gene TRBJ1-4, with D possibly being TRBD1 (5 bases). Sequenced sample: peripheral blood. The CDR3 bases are TGTGCCATCAGTGAGTCGAACCCGACAGTTGGAAAACTGTTTTTT. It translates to CAISESNPTVGKLFF.